Shown below are 31 T cell receptor beta chains from a single sample sequenced in a study of OX40 agonist ivuxolimab in advanced cancers. The repertoire was sequenced with immunoSEQ multiplex PCR; TCRdb's copy has only in-frame clones and lacks some. The sample includes some 64,000 clones, approximately 90% of them seen just once. The sample consisted of CD4+ or CD8+ T cells sorted from blood, taken in a trial of the OX40 agonist ivuxolimab. Receptor source: an adult with an advanced solid tumor such as melanoma, head and neck, liver or kidney cancer.

The chain couples TRBV11-2 to TRBJ2-7; the match to TRBD2 covers 8 bases. The J segment lost 7 bases and the V segment lost 0 bases, leaving 8 bases of the junction unmatched. Germline V lookup: CDR1 SGHAT, CDR2 FQNNGV. This CDR3 contains 15 residues. CDR3: CASSLDPAGALEQYF. CDR3 nucleotide sequence: TGTGCCAGCAGCTTAGATCCAGCGGGGGCCTTAGAGCAGTACTTC.

The rearrangement links TRBV28 to TRBJ2-7; possibly TRBD2 for D (5 bases). This CDR3 has 13 residues. V lost 5 bases, J lost 4 bases, and 12 bases lay in between. In germline, CDR1 is MDHEN, CDR2 SYDVKM. CDR3 amino acids: CASSPRGVYEQYF. The CDR3 DNA reads TGTGCCAGCAGTCCCCGGGGAGTGTACGAGCAGTACTTC.

V and J are TRBV18 and TRBJ2-6; D is unclear. Trimming pared 3 bases from V and 1 base from J, leaving 10 bases between. This CDR3 has 16 amino acids. The germline V gene encodes CDR1 KGHSH and CDR2 LQKENI. The CDR3 DNA is TGTGCCAGCTCACCTTCCGGCGCATCTGGGGCCAACGTCCTGACTTTC. This sequence encodes CASSPSGASGANVLTF.

This sequence joins TRBV4-1 and TRBJ1-5; 7 bases are a match to TRBD1. CDR3 length: 16 residues. J was trimmed by 5 bases and V by 0 bases; bases with no gene match: 7. Germline lookup yields CDR1 MGHRA and CDR2 YSYEKL. CDR3 region: CASSQDPGGSDQPQHF. Written as DNA, the CDR3 is TGCGCCAGCAGCCAAGACCCAGGGGGGAGTGATCAGCCCCAGCATTTT.

The CDR3 region is CASYSPGDRSSYEQYF. CDR3 DNA: TGTGCCAGCTACTCCCCTGGGGACAGGAGCTCCTACGAGCAGTACTTC. The J gene is TRBJ2-7, the V gene TRBV28, with 8 nucleotides matching TRBD1. Per the germline V gene, CDR1 is MDHEN and CDR2 is SYDVKM. V dropped 8 bases and J dropped 0; count of bases not matched to a gene: 12. The CDR3 runs to 16 residues.

V gene TRBV18 combines with J gene TRBJ2-3; 8 positions agree with TRBD2. Unmatched junction bases numbered 6, after V lost 1 base and J lost 3 bases. In germline, CDR1 is KGHSH, CDR2 LQKENI. The CDR3 sequence is 16 residues long. The CDR3 loop reads CASSPRPVAGTDTQYF. CDR3 DNA: TGTGCCAGCTCACCACGTCCGGTAGCGGGGACAGATACGCAGTATTTT. Full variable domain (remainder filled in from reference TRBV18 and TRBJ2-3): NAGVMQNPRHLVRRRGQEARLRCSPMKGHSHVYWYRQLPEEGLKFMVYLQKENIIDESGMPKERFSAEFPKEGPSILRIQQVVRGDSAAYFCASSPRPVAGTDTQYFGPGTRLTVL.

V gene TRBV25-1 combines with J gene TRBJ2-5; weak D call: TRBD2 (5 bases). The CDR3 is made up of 13 amino acids. V gave up 7 bases and J gave up 4 bases, with 13 bases separating them. Looked up from germline, CDR1 is MGHDK and CDR2 is SYGVNS. CDR3 in DNA: TGTGCCAGCATGAGAAATCGGGGAGAGACCCAGTACTTC. Protein product: CASMRNRGETQYF.

V usage is TRBV9 and J usage is TRBJ1-2, with unresolved D. Deletions cut 3 bases from V and 8 bases from J, with 17 bases between. CDR1 and CDR2 (germline): SGDLS, YYNGEE. The CDR3 contains 14 residues. CDR3: CASSGAEARRGYTF. The CDR3 coding sequence is TGTGCCAGCAGCGGGGCTGAAGCCAGGAGGGGCTACACCTTC.

The rearrangement links TRBV2 to TRBJ2-2; 7 bases are a match to TRBD2. Unmatched junction bases numbered 7, after V lost 3 bases and J lost 0 bases. CDR1 SNHLY and CDR2 FYNNEI come from the germline V gene. The CDR3 is made up of 17 amino acids. The CDR3 here is CASSDNSAGTNTGELFF. DNA of the CDR3: TGTGCCAGCAGTGATAATTCAGCGGGGACGAACACCGGGGAGCTGTTTTTT.

The chain couples TRBV6-5 to TRBJ2-3, with D unclear. The CDR3 length is 14 residues. Germline loops: CDR1 MNHEY, CDR2 SVGAGI. V was clipped by 5 bases and J by 0 bases, with 9 bases between them. This chain's CDR3 is CASSVQSSTDTQYF. CDR3 DNA sequence: TGTGCCAGCAGTGTTCAGTCTAGCACAGATACGCAGTATTTT.

The chain couples TRBV2 to TRBJ1-2; 8 nucleotides align to TRBD1. With 6 bases clipped from V and 4 bases from J, the junction kept 4 bases outside the gene matches. Per the germline V gene, CDR1 is SNHLY and CDR2 is FYNNEI. The CDR3 runs 13 residues. Written as DNA, the CDR3 is TGTGCCAGCAGGGGGGACAGGTCCTATGGCTACACCTTC. This sequence encodes CASRGDRSYGYTF.

The chain combines TRBV9 with TRBJ1-1, with D unclear. V shed 0 bases and J shed 3 bases, with 6 bases lying between them. This CDR3 spans 13 amino acids. CDR1 is SGDLS and CDR2 is YYNGEE in the germline V gene. CDR3 in amino acids: CASSVAVDTEAFF. CDR3 coding DNA: TGTGCCAGCAGCGTAGCAGTGGACACTGAAGCTTTCTTT.

Of note for this clone: Other DNA sequences in this sample translate to the same CDR3. The chain has TRBV5-1 and TRBJ1-3, with no clear D. The CDR3 spans 15 residues. Germline V gene lookup returns CDR1 SGHRS and CDR2 YFSETQ. V shed 0 bases and J shed 0 bases, with 7 bases lying between them. The CDR3 sequence: CASSLGGGSGNTIYF. Here the CDR3 DNA reads TGCGCCAGCAGCTTGGGCGGAGGCTCTGGAAACACCATATATTTT.

The chain links TRBV7-2 to TRBJ2-7; 7 positions agree with TRBD1. The ends lost 5 bases at V and 2 bases at J; junction bases unmatched: 9. This CDR3 is built from 15 residues. Germline V gene lookup returns CDR1 SGHTA and CDR2 FQGNSA. The CDR3 coding sequence is TGTGCCAGCAGCGTAAGACAGGGACCCACCTACGAGCAGTACTTC. This codes for CASSVRQGPTYEQYF.

The chain is built from TRBV6-1 and TRBJ2-1; maybe TRBD2 (6 bases). Germline loops: CDR1 MNHNS, CDR2 SASEGT. Trimming pared 5 bases from V and 2 bases from J, leaving 10 bases between. The CDR3 sequence is 14 residues long. CDR3: CASSLGGTYNEQFF. DNA for the CDR3: TGTGCCAGCAGTCTTGGCGGGACCTACAATGAGCAGTTCTTC.

This clone was recorded a few times. The chain recombines TRBV28 with TRBJ2-7; 10 positions agree with TRBD2. CDR1 is MDHEN and CDR2 is SYDVKM in the germline V gene. J gave up 0 bases and V 5 bases, and 4 bases lay outside the gene matches. This CDR3 contains 15 residues. CDR3 loop: CASSPWTSGSYEQYF. The DNA of the CDR3 is TGTGCCAGCAGTCCGTGGACTAGCGGCTCCTACGAGCAGTACTTC. Using reference TRBV28 and TRBJ2-7 for the parts outside the CDR3, the full variable domain is DVKVTQSSRYLVKRTGEKVFLECVQDMDHENMFWYRQDPGLGLRLIYFSYDVKMKEKGDIPEGYSVSREKKERFSLILESASTNQTSMYLCASSPWTSGSYEQYFGPGTRLTVT.

CDR3 sequence (DNA): TGTGCCAGTAGTACCGGGACTAGCGGGAGGTTGTACAATGAGCAGTTCTTC. This codes for CASSTGTSGRLYNEQFF. The V call is TRBV19, the J call TRBJ2-1; 15 nucleotides match TRBD2. The CDR3 totals 17 residues. The V segment lost 4 bases and the J segment 4 bases; nucleotides outside the gene matches: 5. Germline-derived CDR1 and CDR2 are LNHDA and SQIVND (reference sequence).

The chain is built from TRBV5-1 and TRBJ1-1; 8 bases are shared with TRBD1. The CDR3 runs to 12 residues. Germline loops: CDR1 SGHRS, CDR2 YFSETQ. V lost 5 bases, J lost 9 bases, and 6 bases stayed unmatched. For the CDR3, the DNA is TGCGCCAGCAGACTAGGACAGGGTAAAGCTTTCTTT. Translated: CASRLGQGKAFF.

The chain employs TRBV19 and TRBJ2-6, with a tentative D call TRBD1 (6 bases). CDR3 size: 15 residues. Germline V gene sequence: CDR1 LNHDA, CDR2 SQIVND (reference sequence). The V end lost 5 bases, the J end lost 1 base, and 9 bases lay between the germline ends. The CDR3 loop reads CASSPQGSGANVLTF. The CDR3, as DNA: TGTGCCAGTAGTCCACAGGGATCTGGGGCCAACGTCCTGACTTTC.

The rearrangement uses TRBV19 and TRBJ2-3, with D maybe TRBD1 (7 bases). This CDR3 has 14 amino acids. Per germline, CDR1 LNHDA and CDR2 SQIVND (reference sequence). V was cut by 6 bases and J by 2 bases, with 12 bases left in between. This CDR3 reads CASSPGGSTDTQYF. The CDR3 DNA follows: TGTGCCAGTAGCCCAGGGGGGTCCACAGATACGCAGTATTTT.

CDR3 amino acids: CASSHLMTGSSYNEQFF. The CDR3 nucleotides read TGCGCCAGCAGCCATCTGATGACTGGTAGCTCCTACAATGAGCAGTTCTTC. This chain links TRBV4-1 with TRBJ2-1; D call uncertain. Germline CDR1 is MGHRA and CDR2 is YSYEKL. This CDR3 is 17 amino acids long. V was trimmed by 3 bases and J by 0 bases, leaving 15 bases between them.

V is TRBV6-1 and J is TRBJ2-3, with D uncertain. The CDR3 consists of 12 residues. V was clipped by 2 bases and J by 15 bases, with 15 bases between them. Looked up from germline, CDR1 is MNHNS and CDR2 is SASEGT. The CDR3 here is CASSETAHVAYF. The CDR3, as DNA: TGTGCCAGCAGTGAAACAGCGCACGTTGCATATTTT.

The rearrangement links TRBV30 to TRBJ2-7; D possibly corresponds to TRBD2 (5 bases). There are 12 residues in the CDR3. The germline gives CDR1 GTSNPN, CDR2 SVGIG (reference sequence). This CDR3 reads CVVALSSYEQYF. The CDR3 nucleotides read TGTGTTGTAGCGCTGAGCTCCTACGAGCAGTACTTC.

This chain connects TRBV6-6 to TRBJ2-7; 8 bases are shared with TRBD2. The germline V gene encodes CDR1 MNHNY and CDR2 SVGAGI (reference sequence). The V gene end was trimmed by 5 bases and the J gene end by 6 bases; junction bases not matched to a gene: 15. This CDR3 is 16 amino acids long. The CDR3 DNA sequence: TGTGCCAGCAGTAGCGTATCGGGACTAGAGGCTGTCGAGCAGTACTTC. Encoded protein: CASSSVSGLEAVEQYF.

The chain recombines TRBV4-2 with TRBJ2-3, with 12 bases lining up with TRBD2. J was trimmed by 8 bases and V by 1 base; bases with no gene match: 10. Germline CDR1 reads LGHNA; CDR2 reads YNFKEQ. The CDR3 is made up of 17 amino acids. As DNA, the CDR3 is TGTGCCAGCAGCCAAGTAAGCCTAGCGGGAGGGCCGGGTACGCAGTATTTT. This gives the protein CASSQVSLAGGPGTQYF.

The chain recombines TRBV6-5 with TRBJ1-5; TRBD1 agrees at 9 bases. The CDR3 is 13 amino acids. Germline loops: CDR1 MNHEY, CDR2 SVGAGI. The junction had 4 bases not matched to a gene; V was cut back by 8 bases and J by 5 bases. CDR3 bases: TGTGCCAGCCGGACAGGGGAGTATCAGCCCCAGCATTTT. Amino acids: CASRTGEYQPQHF.

This clone was seen a single time. The rearrangement links TRBV9 to TRBJ2-7, with 9 bases aligning to TRBD1. CDR3 size: 15 residues. Per germline, CDR1 SGDLS and CDR2 YYNGEE. With V trimmed by 3 bases and J by 2 bases, 6 bases remained unmatched. CDR3 bases: TGTGCCAGCAGCGCGGGACAGGGCTCCACCTACGAGCAGTACTTC. This codes for CASSAGQGSTYEQYF.

The count of this clone is one. The chain links TRBV6-6 to TRBJ1-1, with 9 positions matching TRBD1. There are 14 residues in the CDR3. Per germline, CDR1 MNHNY and CDR2 SVGAGI (reference sequence). The V gene end was trimmed by 5 bases and the J gene end by 4 bases; junction bases not matched to a gene: 5. CDR3 protein: CASSIQGAGTEAFF. CDR3 DNA sequence: TGTGCCAGCAGTATACAGGGGGCGGGCACTGAAGCTTTCTTT.

This clone was counted once. The rearrangement uses TRBV28 and TRBJ2-2; D is perhaps TRBD1 or TRBD2 (6 bases each). Trimming cost V 8 bases and J 4 bases, with 17 bases left between them. Germline V gives CDR1 MDHEN, CDR2 SYDVKM. The CDR3 has 15 amino acids. CDR3 residues: CASQGGQTSTGELFF. In nucleotides, the CDR3 is TGTGCCAGCCAGGGAGGACAGACTAGCACCGGGGAGCTGTTTTTT.

The chain recombines TRBV7-8 with TRBJ2-1, with D perhaps matching TRBD1 (7 bases). Germline values: CDR1 SGHVS, CDR2 FQNEAQ. Between the trimmed V and J ends, which lost 1 base and 10 bases, there was a span of 14 bases. The CDR3 has 14 residues. The DNA of the CDR3 is TGTGCCAGCAGCTTAGTGGCAGGGGGGACGGAGCAGTTCTTC. This sequence encodes CASSLVAGGTEQFF.

The rearrangement links TRBV28 to TRBJ1-2, with 9 nucleotides matching TRBD1. The CDR3 sequence is 17 residues long. Trimming removed 2 bases from V and 6 bases from J; junction bases left unmatched: 13. The V gene's germline CDR1 is MDHEN and CDR2 SYDVKM. The CDR3 sequence: CASSLGSYGTGLHGYTF. The CDR3 nucleotides read TGTGCCAGCAGTTTAGGTTCATACGGGACAGGGTTACATGGCTACACCTTC.